Following are 22 T cell receptor beta chains from one sample sequenced in a study of a mutant IDH1 vaccine in newly diagnosed glioma (dated by TCRdb to about 2021). The library relied on the immunoSEQ multiplex PCR assay. In its TCRdb copy, this immuneACCESS table keeps in-frame sequences only and misses some clones. Where compared with another copy, unresolved V genes explain less than half of these, and the others have no known cause. This sample lists about 59,000 clones; 91% were detected once. Together, the top ten hold 2.6% of the sample. What the time point label conveys for this sample: baseline, week 1 (first vaccination visit). The treatment or condition label, as the study defines it: pre-vaccination baseline after standard-of-care therapy. The sample consisted of PBMCs, taken from a glioma patient treated with radiotherapy, temozolomide or both. The receptors originated from a man over 45 with glioma.

This chain uses TRBV11-2 with TRBJ1-4; D perhaps matches TRBD1 (6 bases). The CDR3 has 15 amino acids. Germline lookup yields CDR1 SGHAT and CDR2 FQNNGV. Trimming removed 1 base at V and 5 bases at J, with 11 bases between. CDR3 nucleotides: TGTGCCAGCAGCTTAGGACAGGCGAGGAATGAAAAACTGTTTTTT. Its translation is CASSLGQARNEKLFF.

This clone was counted once. This chain links TRBV6-5 with TRBJ2-1; D is unclear. Deletions cut 6 bases from V and 0 bases from J, with 6 bases between. The CDR3 has 13 residues. Germline V gene lookup returns CDR1 MNHEY and CDR2 SVGAGI. The CDR3 region is CASSGYSYNEQFF. CDR3 sequence (DNA): TGTGCCAGCAGCGGGTACTCCTACAATGAGCAGTTCTTC.

The CDR3 loop is CASSLEWVRSYEQYF. CDR3 bases: TGTGCCAGCAGCTTGGAATGGGTACGGTCCTACGAGCAGTACTTC. The rearrangement joins TRBV5-5 to TRBJ2-7; D uncertain. V was trimmed by 0 bases and J by 1 base, leaving 11 bases between them. This CDR3 region has 15 residues. Germline values: CDR1 SGHKS, CDR2 YYEKEE (reference sequence).

CDR3 in amino acids: CASRDSGAGEKLFF. The CDR3 DNA is TGTGCCAGCAGAGATTCAGGGGCGGGTGAAAAACTGTTTTTT. The V and J genes are TRBV11-2 and TRBJ1-4, with D maybe TRBD1 (6 bases). The CDR3 loop spans 14 amino acids. V was cut by 6 bases and J by 7 bases, with 15 bases left in between. In germline, CDR1 is SGHAT, CDR2 FQNNGV.

V is TRBV29-1 and J is TRBJ2-7; D is perhaps TRBD2 (6 bases). CDR3 length: 13 amino acids. V dropped 4 bases and J dropped 1 base, with 11 bases sitting between them. CDR1 is SQVTM, CDR2 ANQGSEA, per germline. The CDR3 DNA sequence: TGCAGCGTTGGGCGGGACGGATCCTACGAGCAGTACTTC. This translates into CSVGRDGSYEQYF.

V usage is TRBV5-1 and J usage is TRBJ2-5; perhaps D is TRBD1 or TRBD2 (6 bases each). V dropped 0 bases and J dropped 5 bases, with 11 bases sitting between them. There are 14 residues in the CDR3. Germline CDR1 and CDR2: SGHRS and YFSETQ. The CDR3 nucleotides read TGCGCCAGCAGCTTGGCGGGGGCAGGGGAGACCCAGTACTTC. Its translation: CASSLAGAGETQYF.

The chain joins TRBV7-2 to TRBJ2-7, with D unclear. Germline CDR1 reads SGHTA; CDR2 reads FQGNSA. This CDR3 has 13 amino acids. V was cut by 3 bases and J by 7 bases, with 13 bases left in between. In DNA form, the CDR3 reads TGTGCCAGCAGCTTCTACGGGTTAGGGGAGCAGTACTTC. It yields the protein CASSFYGLGEQYF.

This clone was detected once. V usage is TRBV5-1 and J usage is TRBJ2-7; 10 nucleotides line up with TRBD1. The germline V gene encodes CDR1 SGHRS and CDR2 YFSETQ. The CDR3 totals 15 residues. Trimming took 2 bases from V and 6 from J; bases not matched to a gene: 8. The CDR3 is CASSLAGTGAGEQYF. CDR3 DNA: TGCGCCAGCAGCTTAGCCGGGACAGGGGCGGGCGAGCAGTACTTC.

The table lists this clone with a count of one. The chain joins TRBV6-1 to TRBJ1-5, with D possibly matching TRBD1 (6 bases). CDR3 length equals 14 residues. Germline CDR1 and CDR2: MNHNS and SASEGT. Deletions cut 5 bases from V and 6 bases from J, with 14 bases between. The CDR3 loop is CASSQGQLRQPQHF. CDR3 nucleotide sequence: TGTGCCAGCAGTCAAGGACAGCTCCGTCAGCCCCAGCATTTT.

The chain links TRBV5-6 to TRBJ2-7, with 10 bases identical to TRBD1. V was clipped by 4 bases and J by 3 bases; unmatched bases: 7. Germline values: CDR1 SGHDT, CDR2 YYEEEE. The CDR3 loop spans 15 amino acids. The CDR3 DNA sequence: TGTGCCAGCAGCCCAGGGACAGGGGTTGGCTACGAGCAGTACTTC. Translated, it gives CASSPGTGVGYEQYF.

V gene TRBV10-1 combines with J gene TRBJ2-1, with no clear D. CDR3 size: 15 residues. V lost 4 bases to trimming and J lost 5 bases, with 15 bases between them. Germline CDR1 reads WNHNN; CDR2 reads SYGVQD (reference sequence). This CDR3 is CASSAGVRVDNEQFF. As DNA, the CDR3 is TGCGCCAGCAGTGCCGGAGTGCGTGTGGACAATGAGCAGTTCTTC.

CDR3 loop: CASSLVTGSVQTQYF. DNA of the CDR3: TGTGCCAGCAGCTTAGTTACAGGGTCAGTACAGACCCAGTACTTC. V gene TRBV11-2 combines with J gene TRBJ2-5; possible D gene TRBD1, 6 bases. With 1 base removed from V and 6 bases from J, the gap between germline ends came to 15 bases. Germline V gene sequence: CDR1 SGHAT, CDR2 FQNNGV. The CDR3 sequence is 15 residues long.

The J gene is TRBJ1-2, the V gene TRBV7-9, with D possibly matching TRBD1 (5 bases). The CDR3 is made up of 14 amino acids. From germline, CDR1 is SEHNR and CDR2 FQNEAQ (reference sequence). Trimming removed 5 bases at V and 7 bases at J, with 17 bases between. DNA for the CDR3: TGTGCCAGCAGCCCGAGGGGCGTAAGTGGTGGCTACACCTTC. Its protein product is CASSPRGVSGGYTF.

This sequence joins TRBV5-5 and TRBJ2-7; perhaps TRBD1 as D (6 bases). The CDR3 is 14 amino acids. Deletions cut 0 bases from V and 6 bases from J, with 13 bases between. Germline assignment: CDR1 SGHKS and CDR2 YYEKEE (reference sequence). The CDR3 region is CASSLAGSRGEQYF. The CDR3 DNA sequence: TGTGCCAGCAGCTTGGCCGGCAGCAGGGGCGAGCAGTACTTC.

This chain connects TRBV14 to TRBJ2-7, with 12 bases fitting TRBD1. J was trimmed by 7 bases and V by 4 bases; bases with no gene match: 8. Germline V gene lookup returns CDR1 SGHDN and CDR2 FVKESK. The CDR3 is 15 residues long. For the CDR3, the DNA is TGTGCCAGCAGCCGGGGACAGGGGGCGTCGAGGGAGCAGTACTTC. It specifies CASSRGQGASREQYF.

This chain connects TRBV6-6 to TRBJ1-4; 7 nucleotides agree with TRBD1. The CDR3 is made up of 16 amino acids. Germline CDR1 and CDR2: MNHNY and SVGAGI (reference sequence). The ends lost 8 bases at V and 0 bases at J; junction bases unmatched: 9. In DNA form, the CDR3 reads TGTGCCAGCCGAGGGACAGCGTCTGCAACTAATGAAAAACTGTTTTTT. Encoded protein: CASRGTASATNEKLFF.

CDR3 sequence reads: CASSASGRNTEAFF. For the CDR3, the DNA is TGTGCCAGCAGCGCCTCCGGGAGGAACACTGAAGCTTTCTTT. V usage is TRBV7-6 and J usage is TRBJ1-1; D is ambiguous. The germline V gene encodes CDR1 SGHVS and CDR2 FNYEAQ. The CDR3 contains 14 residues. V lost 5 bases and J lost 1, with 11 bases in between.

The chain couples TRBV6-1 to TRBJ2-7; weak D call: TRBD1 (6 bases). CDR1 is MNHNS and CDR2 is SASEGT in the germline V gene. The CDR3 is 14 amino acids. Between the trimmed V and J ends, which lost 6 bases and 1 base, there was a span of 13 bases. CDR3 DNA: TGTGCCAGCAGAGGACAGCGAAGGTCCTACGAGCAGTACTTC. Translated: CASRGQRRSYEQYF.

This chain joins TRBV7-2 and TRBJ2-3; D remains ambiguous. V shed 3 bases and J shed 6 bases, with 10 bases lying between them. Per the germline V gene, CDR1 is SGHTA and CDR2 is FQGNSA. The CDR3 has 13 amino acids. The CDR3 is CASSLAVMDTQYF. The CDR3 nucleotides read TGTGCCAGCAGCTTGGCCGTGATGGATACGCAGTATTTT.

The chain is built from TRBV6-1 and TRBJ2-4, with D hard to call. The CDR3 is made up of 11 amino acids. Trimming shortened V by 1 base and J by 13 bases, and 8 bases separated the two germline ends. Germline values: CDR1 MNHNS, CDR2 SASEGT. The CDR3 loop reads CASSEVSPQYF. The CDR3 DNA sequence: TGTGCCAGCAGTGAAGTGTCTCCCCAGTACTTC.

The chain recombines TRBV6-5 with TRBJ2-5; TRBD1 agrees at 7 bases. V lost 0 bases and J lost 4; bases outside the gene matches: 2. CDR3 length: 14 residues. CDR1 and CDR2 from the germline V gene are MNHEY and SVGAGI. The DNA of the CDR3 is TGTGCCAGCAGTTACTCCAGGGGGTTAGAGACCCAGTACTTC. Its protein product is CASSYSRGLETQYF.

For the CDR3, the DNA is TGTGCCAGCAGCCCCGGGGGGACATTGACAGGCCGCCTATACCGAGATACGCAGTATTTT. As protein: CASSPGGTLTGRLYRDTQYF. The rearrangement joins TRBV7-6 to TRBJ2-3; weak D call: TRBD2 (7 bases). The CDR3 has 20 residues. Per germline, CDR1 SGHVS and CDR2 FNYEAQ. V was cut by 5 bases and J by 5 bases, with 32 bases left in between. Filled out from reference TRBV7-6 and TRBJ2-3, the complete variable domain reads GAGVSQSPRYKVTKRGQDVALRCDPISGHVSLYWYRQALGQGPEFLTYFNYEAQQDKSGLPNDRFSAERPEGSISTLTIQRTEQRDSAMYRCASSPGGTLTGRLYRDTQYFGPGTRLTVL.